Listed below are T cell receptor beta chains from one sample, sequenced in a study. TCRdb reanalysed the RT-PCR reads using MiXCR and keeps one entry per CDR3 protein. The sample contains about 680,000 distinct CDR3 sequences, approximately 14% of which appear only once. Sequenced sample: memory CD4+ T cells from blood. These receptors came from a female donor in good health, serving as a healthy control. CDR3s include the opening cysteine and the closing phenylalanine or tryptophan. The order of the fields is clone size, V gene, J gene, D gene, CDR3 protein, CDR3 DNA. A D gene is named only where the DNA matches it firmly. Clone size is not always given. Where it is, it says once, few, many or a class for expanded clones.

>many|TRBV4-1|TRBJ2-5|TRBD2
CASSPGTREETQYF
TGCGCCAGCAGCCCCGGGACTAGGGAAGAGACCCAGTACTTC
>.|TRBV6-5|TRBJ2-7|.
CASAIPGPSIRYEQYF
TGTGCCAGCGCGATACCGGGACCCTCGATCAGATACGAGCAGTACTTC
>many|TRBV4-1|TRBJ1-2|.
CASSQVGPFPGYTF
TGCGCCAGCAGCCAAGTGGGTCCCTTCCCTGGCTACACCTTC
>.|TRBV5-1|TRBJ1-1|.
CASSVNGDTSTEAFF
TGCGCCAGCAGCGTTAACGGGGATACGAGCACTGAAGCTTTCTTT
>.|TRBV20-1|TRBJ2-3|TRBD2
CSALGLATDTQYF
TGCAGTGCTCTGGGACTAGCCACAGATACGCAGTATTTT
>few|TRBV28|TRBJ2-2|.
CATLTWGRGTTGELFF
TGTGCCACCCTTACGTGGGGCAGGGGTACGACCGGGGAGCTGTTTTTT
>few|TRBV12-3/TRBV12-4|TRBJ1-6|.
CASSLGVGNSPLHF
TGTGCCAGCAGTTTGGGGGTAGGAAATTCACCCCTCCACTTT
>many|TRBV20-1|TRBJ1-1|TRBD1
CSAPGQHILNTEAFF
TGCAGTGCGCCGGGACAGCACATCTTGAACACTGAAGCTTTCTTT
>few|TRBV20-1|TRBJ1-2|.
CSAMTDSHYGYTF
TGCAGTGCTATGACAGACTCGCACTATGGCTACACCTTC
>many|TRBV24-1|TRBJ2-2|.
CATSGSLGIGELFF
TGTGCCACCAGTGGAAGCCTTGGAATCGGGGAGCTGTTTTTT
>few|TRBV30|TRBJ1-1|.
CAWRDSMNTEAFF
TGTGCCTGGAGGGACAGCATGAACACTGAAGCTTTCTTT
>many|TRBV20-1|TRBJ1-2|TRBD1
CSARDTQGAVGGYTF
TGCAGTGCTAGAGATACCCAGGGGGCTGTGGGCGGCTACACCTTC
>.|TRBV29-1|TRBJ1-2|.
CSVELGGNYGYTF
TGCAGCGTTGAACTGGGGGGGAACTATGGCTACACCTTC
>.|TRBV18|TRBJ2-1|.
CASSSIQGDGNEQFF
TGTGCCAGCTCATCAATACAGGGTGACGGGAATGAGCAGTTCTTC
>few|TRBV7-2|TRBJ2-5|TRBD1
CASSPRTGGVQETQYF
TGTGCCAGCAGCCCCCGGACAGGGGGCGTCCAAGAGACCCAGTACTTC
>few|TRBV12-3/TRBV12-4|TRBJ1-1|.
CASSLRSDIEAFF
TGTGCCAGCAGTTTAAGGTCAGATATTGAAGCTTTCTTT
>.|TRBV29-1|TRBJ2-2|TRBD1
CSSTSGTGGLGELSF
TGCAGCTCAACCTCTGGGACAGGGGGCCTCGGGGAGCTGTCTTTT
>few|TRBV30|TRBJ1-3|.
CAWSGGNTIYF
TGTGCCTGGAGCGGTGGAAACACCATATATTTT
>.|TRBV20-1|TRBJ2-1|.
CSALAESSYNEQFF
TGCAGTGCGTTAGCGGAAAGCTCCTACAATGAGCAGTTCTTC
>many|TRBV20-1|TRBJ2-5|TRBD2
CSVARGSGSGETQYF
TGCAGTGTAGCGAGGGGGAGCGGGAGTGGAGAGACCCAGTACTTC
>many|TRBV6-1|TRBJ2-7|.
CASSEAYEQYF
TGTGCCAGCAGTGAAGCGTACGAGCAGTACTTC
>few|TRBV20-1|TRBJ1-5|.
CSAARVRGGARVEPQHF
TGCAGTGCCGCCCGGGTTAGGGGCGGGGCCCGAGTGGAGCCCCAGCATTTT
>many|TRBV6-5|TRBJ2-3|.
CASSYQGLSTDTQYF
TGTGCCAGCAGTTATCAAGGACTGAGCACAGATACGCAGTATTTT
>.|TRBV12-3/TRBV12-4|TRBJ1-2|.
CATTGWAEDYGYTF
TGTGCCACCACCGGATGGGCTGAGGACTATGGCTACACCTTC
>.|TRBV18|TRBJ1-3|.
CASSPNRYGSGNTIYF
TGTGCCAGCTCACCAAACAGATACGGCTCTGGAAACACCATATATTTT
>.|TRBV6-2/TRBV6-3|TRBJ2-1|.
CASRRPGLAWFF
TGTGCCAGCAGACGGCCGGGACTGGCGTGGTTCTTC
>.|TRBV7-9|TRBJ2-5|.
CASSPPRISQETQYF
TGTGCCAGCAGCCCCCCTAGGATATCCCAAGAGACCCAGTACTTC